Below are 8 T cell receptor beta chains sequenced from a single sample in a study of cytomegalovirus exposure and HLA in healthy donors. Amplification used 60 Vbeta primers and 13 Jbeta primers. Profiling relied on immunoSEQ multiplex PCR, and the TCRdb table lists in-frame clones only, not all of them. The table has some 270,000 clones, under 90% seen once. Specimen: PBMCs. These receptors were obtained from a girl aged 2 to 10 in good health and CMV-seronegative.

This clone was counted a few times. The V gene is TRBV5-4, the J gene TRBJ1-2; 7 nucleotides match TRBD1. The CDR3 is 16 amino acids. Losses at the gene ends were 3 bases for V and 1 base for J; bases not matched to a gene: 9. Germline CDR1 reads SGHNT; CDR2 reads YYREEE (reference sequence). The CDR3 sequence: CASSSRDSPHNYGYTF. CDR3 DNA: TGTGCCAGCAGCTCGCGGGACAGCCCTCATAACTATGGCTACACCTTC.

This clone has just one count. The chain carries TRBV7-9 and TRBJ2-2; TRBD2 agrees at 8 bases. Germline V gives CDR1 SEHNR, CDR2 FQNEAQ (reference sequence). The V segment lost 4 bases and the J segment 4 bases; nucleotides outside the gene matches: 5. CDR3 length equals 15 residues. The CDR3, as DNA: TGTGCCAGCAGCTCGGGGGGGCGTCTCACCGGGGAGCTGTTTTTT. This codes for CASSSGGRLTGELFF.

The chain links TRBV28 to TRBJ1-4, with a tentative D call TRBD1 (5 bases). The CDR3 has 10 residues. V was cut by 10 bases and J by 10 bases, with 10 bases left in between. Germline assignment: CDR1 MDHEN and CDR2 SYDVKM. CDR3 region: CATRGGKLFF. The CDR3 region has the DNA TGTGCCACCCGGGGGGGAAAACTGTTTTTT.

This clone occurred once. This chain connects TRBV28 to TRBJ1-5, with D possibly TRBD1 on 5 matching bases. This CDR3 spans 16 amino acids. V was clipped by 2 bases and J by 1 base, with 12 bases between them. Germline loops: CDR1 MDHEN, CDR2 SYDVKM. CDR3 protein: CASSLLGGRSNQPQHF. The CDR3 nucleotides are TGTGCCAGCAGTTTACTCGGGGGTCGAAGCAATCAGCCCCAGCATTTT.

CDR3 DNA: TGTGCCAGCAGCGTAGGACAGGGAAAACGCTACACCTTC. This encodes CASSVGQGKRYTF. V is TRBV9 and J is TRBJ1-2, with 7 bases fitting TRBD1. CDR1 and CDR2 from the germline V gene are SGDLS and YYNGEE. CDR3 length: 13 residues. V lost 0 bases to trimming and J lost 9 bases; unmatched junction nucleotides: 5.

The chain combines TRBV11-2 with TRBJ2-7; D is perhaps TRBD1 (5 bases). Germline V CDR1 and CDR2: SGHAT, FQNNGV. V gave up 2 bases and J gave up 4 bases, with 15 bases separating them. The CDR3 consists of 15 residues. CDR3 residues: CASSLTPSGQYEQYF. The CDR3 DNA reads TGTGCCAGCAGCTTAACTCCTTCAGGGCAGTACGAGCAGTACTTC.

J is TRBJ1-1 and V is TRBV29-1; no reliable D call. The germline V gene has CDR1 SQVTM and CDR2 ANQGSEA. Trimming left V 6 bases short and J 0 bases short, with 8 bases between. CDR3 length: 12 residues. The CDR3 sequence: CSVRSVNTEAFF. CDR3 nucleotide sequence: TGCAGCGTCCGCTCGGTGAACACTGAAGCTTTCTTT.

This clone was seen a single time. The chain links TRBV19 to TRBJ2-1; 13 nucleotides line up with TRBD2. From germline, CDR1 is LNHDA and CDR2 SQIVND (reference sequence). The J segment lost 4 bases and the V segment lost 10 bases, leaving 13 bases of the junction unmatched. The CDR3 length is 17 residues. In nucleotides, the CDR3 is TGTGCCACTAGAATTCAAGGACTAGCGGGAGAGTACAATGAGCAGTTCTTC. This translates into CATRIQGLAGEYNEQFF.